The 26 T cell receptor beta chains listed next were all sequenced from one sample in a study of shared clonotypes between healthy human individuals. The table came from immunoSEQ multiplex PCR; TCRdb's copy has only in-frame clones and leaves some out. In the table there are over a million clones, 60% to 80% of which are singletons. Sequenced sample: memory CD4+ T cells sorted from blood. Described subset: CD45RA-negative fraction. The source of these receptors is a man younger than 35 in good health.

To note about this clone: The sample holds other DNA sequences that translate to the same CDR3. The chain links TRBV6-6 to TRBJ1-1; D possibly corresponds to TRBD1 (5 bases). Germline CDR1 MNHNY, CDR2 SVGAGI (reference sequence). The V and J ends lost 2 bases and 1 base respectively, with 11 bases between them. The CDR3 consists of 15 residues. The CDR3 loop is CASSYRDWGNTEAFF. In DNA form, the CDR3 reads TGTGCCAGCAGTTACAGGGACTGGGGGAACACTGAAGCTTTCTTT.

This clone was observed a handful of times. The V and J genes are TRBV19 and TRBJ2-5; a possible D gene is TRBD1 (5 bases). This CDR3 region has 14 residues. V was clipped by 3 bases and J by 2 bases, with 10 bases between them. CDR1 LNHDA and CDR2 SQIVND come from the germline V gene (reference sequence). The CDR3 DNA is TGTGCCAGTAGTATTACGCGACAGCAAGAGACCCAGTACTTC. Residues: CASSITRQQETQYF.

The chain joins TRBV5-4 to TRBJ2-3; either TRBD1 or TRBD2 may fit D (6 bases each). CDR3 length: 15 amino acids. V was pared by 4 bases and J by 0 bases, with 12 bases between. CDR1 is SGHNT and CDR2 is YYREEE in the germline V gene (reference sequence). The CDR3 region has the DNA TGTGCCAGCAGCACGGGGGCGGGTAGCACAGATACGCAGTATTTT. This codes for CASSTGAGSTDTQYF. Filled out from reference TRBV5-4 and TRBJ2-3, the complete variable domain reads ETGVTQSPTHLIKTRGQQVTLRCSSQSGHNTVSWYQQALGQGPQFIFQYYREEENGRGNFPPRFSGLQFPNYSSELNVNALELDDSALYLCASSTGAGSTDTQYFGPGTRLTVL.

The chain joins TRBV10-3 to TRBJ2-2; D not resolved. Germline V gives CDR1 ENHRY, CDR2 SYGVKD. Deletions cut 3 bases from V and 6 bases from J, with 14 bases between. The CDR3 runs 15 residues. This CDR3 reads CAISDVILRAGELFF. The CDR3 region has the DNA TGTGCCATCAGTGACGTGATTTTACGAGCCGGGGAGCTGTTTTTT.

This rearrangement joins TRBV5-6 to TRBJ2-2, with D unresolved. In germline, CDR1 is SGHDT, CDR2 YYEEEE. V shed 0 bases and J shed 2 bases, with 8 bases lying between them. The CDR3 length is 15 residues. CDR3 residues: CASSLVGLNTGELFF. CDR3 coding DNA: TGTGCCAGCAGCTTGGTAGGTCTAAACACCGGGGAGCTGTTTTTT. The variable domain in full, with the rest retrieved from reference TRBV5-6 and TRBJ2-2, is DAGVTQSPTHLIKTRGQQVTLRCSPKSGHDTVSWYQQALGQGPQFIFQYYEEEERQRGNFPDRFSGHQFPNYSSELNVNALLLGDSALYLCASSLVGLNTGELFFGEGSRLTVL.

The chain links TRBV25-1 to TRBJ2-2; D gene unclear. This CDR3 contains 12 residues. Germline V gives CDR1 MGHDK, CDR2 SYGVNS. V shed 3 bases and J shed 6 bases, with 5 bases lying between them. The CDR3 is CASSDRAGELFF. In DNA form, the CDR3 reads TGTGCCAGCAGTGATCGCGCCGGGGAGCTGTTTTTT.

This sequence joins TRBV6-1 and TRBJ2-5, with D hard to call. The CDR3 has 14 amino acids. From germline, CDR1 is MNHNS and CDR2 SASEGT. V lost 3 bases, J lost 0 bases, and 8 bases lay in between. CDR3 loop: CASSERLYQETQYF. The CDR3 nucleotides read TGTGCCAGCAGTGAGAGGCTGTACCAAGAGACCCAGTACTTC.

The chain couples TRBV5-1 to TRBJ2-7, with 7 bases that match TRBD2. This CDR3 has 15 residues. The ends lost 2 bases at V and 0 bases at J; junction bases unmatched: 5. The germline CDR1 and CDR2 sequences are SGHRS and YFSETQ. The CDR3 reads CASSFLAEDSYEQYF. The CDR3 nucleotides read TGCGCCAGCAGCTTCCTAGCGGAGGACTCCTACGAGCAGTACTTC.

This clone was counted only a few times. This chain links TRBV19 with TRBJ1-4, with D possibly matching TRBD1 (5 bases). This CDR3 is built from 15 residues. Germline-derived CDR1 and CDR2 are LNHDA and SQIVND (reference sequence). The germline V and J ends were trimmed by 6 bases and 3 bases, with 14 bases remaining between them. The CDR3 spells CASSPRQKSNEKLFF. CDR3 DNA: TGTGCCAGTAGCCCTCGACAGAAATCTAATGAAAAACTGTTTTTT.

The CDR3 here is CASSSTGTSGNTIYF. As DNA, the CDR3 is TGTGCCAGCAGCTCGACAGGGACCTCTGGAAACACCATATATTTT. J is TRBJ1-3 and V is TRBV11-2; 7 nucleotides line up with TRBD1. Trimming at V came to 4 bases and at J to 0 bases, leaving 3 bases not matched to a gene. The germline gives CDR1 SGHAT, CDR2 FQNNGV. The CDR3 runs to 15 residues. The full variable domain, rest sourced from reference TRBV11-2 and TRBJ1-3, is EAGVAQSPRYKIIEKRQSVAFWCNPISGHATLYWYQQILGQGPKLLIQFQNNGVVDDSQLPKDRFSAERLKGVDSTLKIQPAKLEDSAVYLCASSSTGTSGNTIYFGEGSWLTVV.

J is TRBJ1-1 and V is TRBV10-3; D may be TRBD1 (6 bases). The germline CDR1 and CDR2 sequences are ENHRY and SYGVKD. Trimming took 3 bases from V and 0 from J, leaving 11 bases between them. The CDR3 runs 15 residues. The CDR3 here is CAISDWTDMNTEAFF. CDR3 coding DNA: TGTGCCATCAGTGACTGGACAGATATGAACACTGAAGCTTTCTTT.

This clone was observed a single time. The V call is TRBV4-1, the J call TRBJ2-7, with D tentatively TRBD1 (6 bases). There are 15 residues in the CDR3. Between the trimmed V and J ends, which lost 4 bases and 2 bases, there was a span of 15 bases. Looked up from germline, CDR1 is MGHRA and CDR2 is YSYEKL. Here the CDR3 reads CASSRGTFQTYEQYF. Written as DNA, the CDR3 is TGCGCCAGCAGCCGAGGGACATTTCAGACCTACGAGCAGTACTTC.

V and J are TRBV6-1 and TRBJ1-2; TRBD1 agrees at 10 bases. V lost 6 bases to trimming and J lost 4 bases; unmatched junction nucleotides: 8. The length of the CDR3 is 15 residues. Per the germline V gene, CDR1 is MNHNS and CDR2 is SASEGT. CDR3 region: CASSLRDRGTYGYTF. The CDR3 DNA reads as TGTGCCAGCAGCCTGAGGGACAGGGGAACCTATGGCTACACCTTC.

This clone was observed a single time. This sequence joins TRBV19 and TRBJ2-7; 8 nucleotides match TRBD1. CDR1 is LNHDA and CDR2 is SQIVND in the germline V gene (reference sequence). After removal of 5 bases from V and 3 bases from J, the junction contained 12 bases not matched to a gene. This CDR3 has 16 amino acids. The CDR3 spells CASSSASGGAIYEQYF. CDR3 nucleotide sequence: TGTGCCAGTAGTTCGGCGTCAGGGGGCGCGATCTACGAGCAGTACTTC.

This clone came up a few times. This chain connects TRBV5-5 to TRBJ2-7; 7 nucleotides line up with TRBD2. The J segment lost 0 bases and the V segment lost 2 bases, leaving 11 bases of the junction unmatched. This CDR3 comprises 17 residues. CDR1 and CDR2 (germline): SGHKS, YYEKEE (reference sequence). The CDR3 bases are TGTGCCAGCAGCTTTCGGCTGCGGGGGATGGGCTCCTACGAGCAGTACTTC. Protein: CASSFRLRGMGSYEQYF.

This chain joins TRBV28 and TRBJ2-7; 9 bases align to TRBD1. Losses at the gene ends were 6 bases for V and 4 bases for J; bases not matched to a gene: 10. Germline assignment: CDR1 MDHEN and CDR2 SYDVKM. The CDR3 consists of 15 residues. This chain's CDR3 is CASRSPRTGVYEQYF. CDR3 bases: TGTGCCAGCAGGTCTCCCCGGACAGGGGTTTACGAGCAGTACTTC.

The genes are TRBV18 and TRBJ2-7, with no clear D. Looked up from germline, CDR1 is KGHSH and CDR2 is LQKENI. Trimming pared 3 bases from V and 3 bases from J, leaving 18 bases between. The CDR3 is 16 residues long. The CDR3 region has the DNA TGTGCCAGCTCACCTTACGGACCAGGACCGATCTACGAGCAGTACTTC. Its translation is CASSPYGPGPIYEQYF. Variable domain in full (rest from reference TRBV18 and TRBJ2-7): NAGVMQNPRHLVRRRGQEARLRCSPMKGHSHVYWYRQLPEEGLKFMVYLQKENIIDESGMPKERFSAEFPKEGPSILRIQQVVRGDSAAYFCASSPYGPGPIYEQYFGPGTRLTVT.

This clone was observed many times. Other DNA sequences of this sample code for an identical CDR3. CDR3 residues: CASSLGGSNQPQHF. The CDR3 DNA follows: TGTGCCAGCAGCTTGGGGGGGAGCAATCAGCCCCAGCATTTT. The gene calls are TRBV5-6 and TRBJ1-5; possibly TRBD1 for D (5 bases). Germline V gives CDR1 SGHDT, CDR2 YYEEEE. The CDR3 sequence is 14 residues long. The V end was cut by 0 bases, the J end by 1 base, with 5 bases between.

The rearrangement links TRBV2 to TRBJ2-6; 12 bases match TRBD1. V lost 5 bases to trimming and J lost 3 bases; unmatched junction nucleotides: 5. Germline lookup yields CDR1 SNHLY and CDR2 FYNNEI. The CDR3 sequence is 17 residues long. CDR3 amino acids: CASSPGTGGFGANVLTF. DNA for the CDR3: TGTGCCAGCAGTCCCGGGACAGGGGGCTTTGGGGCCAACGTCCTGACTTTC.

This chain uses TRBV2 with TRBJ2-5; 9 bases agree with TRBD1. The CDR3 has 16 residues. Germline V CDR1 and CDR2: SNHLY, FYNNEI. The V gene end was trimmed by 6 bases and the J gene end by 5 bases; junction bases not matched to a gene: 13. For the CDR3, the DNA is TGTGCCAGCAGGGAAATGAGACAGGGGGGGACGGAGACCCAGTACTTC. It encodes CASREMRQGGTETQYF.

CDR3 DNA sequence: TGTGCCAGCTCACCATCTCCGGACAGGGGTGCCGGGGAGCTGTTTTTT. Translating it yields CASSPSPDRGAGELFF. The chain uses TRBV18 and TRBJ2-2; 9 nucleotides match TRBD1. The length of the CDR3 is 16 residues. The V gene's germline CDR1 is KGHSH and CDR2 LQKENI. V lost 2 bases, J lost 6 bases, and 7 bases stayed unmatched.

The chain combines TRBV5-1 with TRBJ2-5; D call uncertain. Trimming removed 2 bases at V and 1 base at J, with 18 bases between. The CDR3 is made up of 17 amino acids. Per germline, CDR1 SGHRS and CDR2 YFSETQ. The CDR3 sequence: CASSFYTGRNFQETQYF. The CDR3 coding sequence is TGCGCCAGCAGCTTTTATACCGGGCGTAACTTCCAAGAGACCCAGTACTTC.

This clone was seen once. This chain connects TRBV11-2 to TRBJ2-7, with D uncertain. Germline assignment: CDR1 SGHAT and CDR2 FQNNGV. V shed 6 bases and J shed 1 base, with 13 bases lying between them. There are 14 residues in the CDR3. CDR3 sequence: CASRDNRGSYEQYF. The CDR3 DNA is TGTGCCAGCAGGGATAATCGCGGTTCCTACGAGCAGTACTTC.

The rearrangement uses TRBV29-1 and TRBJ1-1; TRBD1 might be the D (5 bases). Between the trimmed V and J ends, which lost 7 bases and 5 bases, there was a span of 11 bases. Germline CDR1 SQVTM, CDR2 ANQGSEA. The CDR3 is 11 residues long. CDR3 bases: TGCAGCGGGACCCAGGGTACTGAAGCTTTCTTT. Protein: CSGTQGTEAFF.

A word on this clone: This likely stems from a read error, as it lies one base from a far larger clone. Other DNA sequences in the sample encode the same CDR3. The chain carries TRBV5-1 and TRBJ2-2; D remains ambiguous. CDR3 length: 14 amino acids. Germline V gene sequence: CDR1 SGHRS, CDR2 YFSETQ. V was clipped by 0 bases and J by 0 bases, with 3 bases between them. DNA for the CDR3: TGCGCCAGCAGCTTGGTTGCGAACACCGGGGAGCTGTTTTTT. Protein product: CASSLVANTGELFF.

This sequence joins TRBV10-3 and TRBJ2-5; D is perhaps TRBD2 (6 bases). CDR1 is ENHRY and CDR2 is SYGVKD in the germline V gene. This CDR3 is built from 13 residues. The V gene lost 6 bases and the J gene lost 5 bases, with 13 bases spanning the gap. The CDR3 bases are TGTGCCATCAGCCCGGGGGTGGGTGAGACCCAGTACTTC. Protein product: CAISPGVGETQYF.